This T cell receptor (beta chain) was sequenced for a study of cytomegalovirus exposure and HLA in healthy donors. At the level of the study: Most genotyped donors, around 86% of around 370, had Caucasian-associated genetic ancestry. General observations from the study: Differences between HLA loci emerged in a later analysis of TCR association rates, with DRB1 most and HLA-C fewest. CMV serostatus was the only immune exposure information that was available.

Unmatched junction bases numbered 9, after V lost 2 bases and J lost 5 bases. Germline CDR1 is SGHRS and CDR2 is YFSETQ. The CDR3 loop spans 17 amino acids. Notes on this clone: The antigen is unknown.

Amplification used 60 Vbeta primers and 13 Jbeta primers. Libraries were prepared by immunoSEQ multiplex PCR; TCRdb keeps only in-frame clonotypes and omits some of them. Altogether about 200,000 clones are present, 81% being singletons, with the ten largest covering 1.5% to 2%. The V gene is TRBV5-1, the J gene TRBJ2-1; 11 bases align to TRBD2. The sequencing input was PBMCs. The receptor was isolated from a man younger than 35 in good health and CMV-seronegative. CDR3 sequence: CASSFHLVAGGNNEQFF. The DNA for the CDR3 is TGCGCCAGCAGCTTCCACCTCGTAGCGGGAGGGAACAATGAGCAGTTCTTC. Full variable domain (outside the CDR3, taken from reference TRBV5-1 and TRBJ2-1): KAGVTQTPRYLIKTRGQQVTLSCSPISGHRSVSWYQQTPGQGLQFLFEYFSETQRNKGNFPGRFSGRQFSNSRSEMNVSTLELGDSALYLCASSFHLVAGGNNEQFFGPGTRLTVL.